These 24 T cell receptor beta chains came from one sample sequenced in a study of OX40 agonist ivuxolimab in advanced cancers. Sequencing used immunoSEQ multiplex PCR; TCRdb keeps in-frame clones, though not all of them. In the table there are around 67,000 clones, roughly nine tenths of which are singletons. The sample consisted of CD4+ or CD8+ T cells sorted from blood, taken in a trial of the OX40 agonist ivuxolimab. Receptors were obtained from an adult with an advanced solid tumor such as melanoma, head and neck, liver or kidney cancer.

J is TRBJ2-7 and V is TRBV19, with D hard to call. V lost 1 base to trimming and J lost 1 base, with 8 bases between them. Germline-derived CDR1 and CDR2 are LNHDA and SQIVND (reference sequence). The CDR3 contains 14 residues. The CDR3 protein is CASSIVSASYEQYF. CDR3 DNA: TGTGCCAGTAGTATAGTAAGCGCGTCCTACGAGCAGTACTTC.

This chain links TRBV2 with TRBJ1-3; D not resolved. This CDR3 has 14 residues. V lost 4 bases and J 4 bases, leaving 11 bases between the germline ends. The V gene's germline CDR1 is SNHLY and CDR2 FYNNEI. The DNA for the CDR3 is TGTGCCAGCAGTGGGGTGGGCGCCGGAAACACCATATATTTT. Translated: CASSGVGAGNTIYF.

V usage is TRBV5-1 and J usage is TRBJ1-3; no definite D call. Trimming pared 0 bases from V and 2 bases from J, leaving 3 bases between. Germline V gene lookup returns CDR1 SGHRS and CDR2 YFSETQ. This CDR3 region has 13 residues. CDR3 nucleotides: TGCGCCAGCAGCTTGGGGGCTGGAAACACCATATATTTT. It specifies CASSLGAGNTIYF.

The CDR3 reads CATSRVIGTDPGGTQYF. Here the CDR3 DNA reads TGTGCCACCAGCAGAGTAATTGGGACAGACCCTGGGGGTACGCAGTATTTT. This chain connects TRBV15 to TRBJ2-3; 7 bases are shared with TRBD1. The CDR3 runs 17 residues. V gave up 1 base and J gave up 8 bases; unmatched junction bases: 15. CDR1 is LNHNV, CDR2 YYDKDF, per germline (reference sequence).

The chain's CDR3 is CASSLLAATTDTQYF. For the CDR3, the DNA is TGTGCCAGCAGCTTACTAGCGGCGACCACAGATACGCAGTATTTT. The rearrangement uses TRBV6-1 and TRBJ2-3, with 8 bases fitting TRBD2. V lost 6 bases and J lost 2; bases outside the gene matches: 7. The germline V gene has CDR1 MNHNS and CDR2 SASEGT. The CDR3 runs to 15 residues.

The V and J genes are TRBV7-9 and TRBJ1-4, with 10 bases fitting TRBD1. Germline CDR1 SEHNR, CDR2 FQNEAQ (reference sequence). The junction had 4 bases not matched to a gene; V was cut back by 5 bases and J by 7 bases. CDR3 length: 14 amino acids. Here the CDR3 reads CASSGTGVGEKLFF. Written as DNA, the CDR3 is TGTGCCAGCAGCGGGACAGGGGTGGGTGAAAAACTGTTTTTT.

The rearrangement joins TRBV27 to TRBJ1-6, with D possibly TRBD1 on 6 matching bases. Germline V gene lookup returns CDR1 MNHEY and CDR2 SMNVEV (reference sequence). The ends were cut back, 0 bases at V and 3 bases at J, with 21 bases in the middle. The CDR3 is made up of 20 amino acids. CDR3 nucleotides: TGTGCCAGCAGTTTATCGGGGCCGGGGGCAGGGAGGGGCTATAATTCACCCCTCCACTTT. Its translation is CASSLSGPGAGRGYNSPLHF.

The chain is built from TRBV27 and TRBJ2-7, with TRBD1 matching over 10 bases. The germline gives CDR1 MNHEY, CDR2 SMNVEV (reference sequence). There are 16 residues in the CDR3. Losses at the gene ends were 4 bases for V and 2 bases for J; bases not matched to a gene: 8. CDR3 amino acids: CASSSSPGQGAYEQYF. The CDR3 region has the DNA TGTGCCAGCAGTTCCTCCCCCGGACAGGGGGCCTACGAGCAGTACTTC.

In DNA form, the CDR3 reads TGTGCTAGTGGTTTGGCCGCCTCAATGGACAGCTACATCTACAATGAGCAGTTCTTC. Protein product: CASGLAASMDSYIYNEQFF. The gene calls are TRBV12-5 and TRBJ2-1; weak D call: TRBD1 (6 bases). Germline CDR1 and CDR2: LGHNT and FRNRAP. The V end was cut by 1 base, the J end by 3 bases, with 22 bases between. CDR3 length: 19 residues. Looking up the rest from reference TRBV12-5 and TRBJ2-1 gives the full variable domain: DARVTQTPRHKVTEMGQEVTMRCQPILGHNTVFWYRQTMMQGLELLAYFRNRAPLDDSGMPKDRFSAEMPDATLATLKIQPSEPRDSAVYFCASGLAASMDSYIYNEQFFGPGTRLTVL.

The chain couples TRBV7-9 to TRBJ1-3; 7 positions agree with TRBD1. The CDR3 is 17 amino acids. With V trimmed by 5 bases and J by 4 bases, 14 bases remained unmatched. CDR1 is SEHNR and CDR2 is FQNEAQ in the germline V gene (reference sequence). The CDR3 nucleotides read TGTGCCAGCAGCCATTACCCTCCGGGACAGACCGGAAACACCATATATTTT. Its protein product is CASSHYPPGQTGNTIYF.

V usage is TRBV19 and J usage is TRBJ2-3; TRBD1 might be the D (5 bases). CDR1 is LNHDA and CDR2 is SQIVND in the germline V gene (reference sequence). V lost 3 bases and J lost 6, with 13 bases in between. The CDR3 runs to 14 residues. Here the CDR3 reads CASSMFLGADTQYF. Here the CDR3 DNA reads TGTGCCAGTAGTATGTTTCTTGGGGCGGATACGCAGTATTTT.

The gene calls are TRBV19 and TRBJ1-5; D not resolved. With 7 bases removed from V and 7 bases from J, the gap between germline ends came to 14 bases. The CDR3 runs to 13 residues. CDR1 is LNHDA, CDR2 SQIVND, per germline (reference sequence). This CDR3 reads CASNWQAEQPQHF. CDR3 DNA: TGTGCCAGTAACTGGCAGGCGGAACAGCCCCAGCATTTT.

The rearrangement links TRBV5-1 to TRBJ1-3, with D hard to call. In germline, CDR1 is SGHRS, CDR2 YFSETQ. The V and J ends lost 5 bases and 2 bases respectively, with 11 bases between them. The length of the CDR3 is 14 residues. The chain's CDR3 is CASREAGPGNTIYF. CDR3 in DNA: TGCGCCAGCAGGGAAGCGGGTCCTGGAAACACCATATATTTT.

The rearrangement joins TRBV7-2 to TRBJ2-6; tentatively, D is TRBD1 (5 bases). From germline, CDR1 is SGHTA and CDR2 FQGNSA. The CDR3 has 15 amino acids. The V gene lost 5 bases and the J gene lost 4 bases, with 12 bases spanning the gap. DNA of the CDR3: TGTGCCAGCAGCCCCAGGGATTGGGGGGCCAACGTCCTGACTTTC. Encoded protein: CASSPRDWGANVLTF.

The chain recombines TRBV18 with TRBJ2-7; D assignment may be TRBD1 or TRBD2 (5 bases each). The V end was cut by 3 bases, the J end by 0 bases, with 18 bases between. CDR3 length: 17 amino acids. Germline values: CDR1 KGHSH, CDR2 LQKENI. CDR3 amino acids: CASSPSPGQESSYEQYF. DNA for the CDR3: TGTGCCAGCTCACCTAGTCCGGGGCAGGAGAGCTCCTACGAGCAGTACTTC.

The chain carries TRBV9 and TRBJ2-2; 8 positions match TRBD1. The V gene's germline CDR1 is SGDLS and CDR2 YYNGEE. J gave up 3 bases and V 0 bases, and 10 bases lay outside the gene matches. The CDR3 spans 18 residues. The CDR3 coding sequence is TGTGCCAGCAGCGTAGCCTATCCTAACAGGGGGTACACCGGGGAGCTGTTTTTT. Protein: CASSVAYPNRGYTGELFF.

The V and J genes are TRBV5-1 and TRBJ2-3; D is possibly TRBD2 (6 bases). V shed 4 bases and J shed 3 bases, with 21 bases lying between them. Germline assignment: CDR1 SGHRS and CDR2 YFSETQ. The CDR3 totals 17 residues. Written as DNA, the CDR3 is TGCGCCAGCAGCCCAGGACTACCCCTAGCAAGTACAGATACGCAGTATTTT. It codes for CASSPGLPLASTDTQYF.

V is TRBV18 and J is TRBJ2-5; a weak D match, TRBD1 (5 bases). Germline V gene lookup returns CDR1 KGHSH and CDR2 LQKENI. CDR3 length: 14 residues. The ends were cut back, 2 bases at V and 5 bases at J, with 12 bases in the middle. As DNA, the CDR3 is TGTGCCAGCTCACCAGGGGCATTGGGGGAGACCCAGTACTTC. It yields the protein CASSPGALGETQYF. Filled out from reference TRBV18 and TRBJ2-5, the complete variable domain reads NAGVMQNPRHLVRRRGQEARLRCSPMKGHSHVYWYRQLPEEGLKFMVYLQKENIIDESGMPKERFSAEFPKEGPSILRIQQVVRGDSAAYFCASSPGALGETQYFGPGTRLLVL.

The V call is TRBV7-9, the J call TRBJ1-2; D remains ambiguous. The CDR3 length is 14 residues. V lost 5 bases and J 7 bases, leaving 17 bases between the germline ends. Germline V gives CDR1 SEHNR, CDR2 FQNEAQ (reference sequence). The CDR3 nucleotides read TGTGCCAGCAGCCATGAGATATCGGCCGGTGGCTACACCTTC. Protein sequence: CASSHEISAGGYTF. The whole variable domain, filled in from reference TRBV7-9 and TRBJ1-2, reads DTGVSQNPRHKITKRGQNVTFRCDPISEHNRLYWYRQTLGQGPEFLTYFQNEAQLEKSRLLSDRFSAERPKGSFSTLEIQRTEQGDSAMYLCASSHEISAGGYTFGSGTRLTVV.

CDR3 DNA sequence: TGTGCCAGCAGCTGGACAGGGGGCTATGGCTACACCTTC. Residues: CASSWTGGYGYTF. The chain joins TRBV5-4 to TRBJ1-2; 10 bases are shared with TRBD1. The CDR3 spans 13 residues. V trimming: 3 bases; J trimming: 4 bases; junction bases outside the gene matches: 0. Germline V lookup: CDR1 SGHNT, CDR2 YYREEE (reference sequence). Complete variable domain (other parts from reference TRBV5-4 and TRBJ1-2): ETGVTQSPTHLIKTRGQQVTLRCSSQSGHNTVSWYQQALGQGPQFIFQYYREEENGRGNFPPRFSGLQFPNYSSELNVNALELDDSALYLCASSWTGGYGYTFGSGTRLTVV.

This sequence joins TRBV2 and TRBJ2-1; no reliable D call. This CDR3 contains 15 residues. The V gene's germline CDR1 is SNHLY and CDR2 FYNNEI. V dropped 2 bases and J dropped 6 bases, with 14 bases sitting between them. CDR3 amino acids: CASSETLVTANEQFF. The CDR3 nucleotides are TGTGCCAGCAGTGAAACCCTAGTGACCGCCAATGAGCAGTTCTTC.

CDR3 coding DNA: TGTGCCAGCCGGGGGGGATACTCCTACGAGCAGTACTTC. It encodes CASRGGYSYEQYF. The rearrangement uses TRBV2 and TRBJ2-7; 8 bases match TRBD2. Trimming cost V 8 bases and J 0 bases; bases outside gene matches: 3. Germline loops: CDR1 SNHLY, CDR2 FYNNEI. The CDR3 has 13 amino acids.

The chain couples TRBV28 to TRBJ2-4; D uncertain. The CDR3 length is 12 residues. V lost 6 bases and J 9 bases, leaving 12 bases between the germline ends. Germline lookup yields CDR1 MDHEN and CDR2 SYDVKM. The CDR3 DNA is TGTGCCAGCAGCTTAGTCACGGGCATTCAGTACTTC. As protein: CASSLVTGIQYF.

The rearrangement uses TRBV19 and TRBJ1-2, with D possibly being TRBD1 (5 bases). This CDR3 contains 15 residues. Trimming stripped 4 bases from V and 6 bases from J, with 18 bases between. The germline V gene has CDR1 LNHDA and CDR2 SQIVND (reference sequence). CDR3 DNA sequence: TGTGCCAGTAGTACCACCCATGGGGCTTTTGATGGCTACACCTTC. Residues: CASSTTHGAFDGYTF. The full variable domain, with the rest looked up from reference TRBV19 and TRBJ1-2, is DGGITQSPKYLFRKEGQNVTLSCEQNLNHDAMYWYRQDPGQGLRLIYYSQIVNDFQKGDIAEGYSVSREKKESFPLTVTSAQKNPTAFYLCASSTTHGAFDGYTFGSGTRLTVV.